These 32 T cell receptor beta chains came from one sample sequenced in a study of blood T cell repertoires in COVID-19. Clones were read by immunoSEQ multiplex PCR, and TCRdb kept only the in-frame ones, dropping some. The table records roughly 180,000 clones, around 85% of them present only once. The specimen was peripheral blood. These TCRs come from a man between 60 and 75 years old who had recovered from COVID-19.

V gene TRBV27 combines with J gene TRBJ1-2, with TRBD1 matching over 12 bases. Germline V lookup: CDR1 MNHEY, CDR2 SMNVEV (reference sequence). The CDR3 has 15 amino acids. Germline trimming cut 4 bases from V and 2 bases from J; bases unmatched to any gene: 2. The DNA for the CDR3 is TGTGCCAGCAGTTCGGGACAGGGGGCGAACTATGGCTACACCTTC. The encoded protein is CASSSGQGANYGYTF.

This chain joins TRBV9 and TRBJ1-6; D is uncertain. The ends were cut back, 3 bases at V and 0 bases at J, with 10 bases in the middle. The CDR3 extends over 16 amino acids. The germline V gene encodes CDR1 SGDLS and CDR2 YYNGEE. The CDR3 spells CASSAGVVSYNSPLHF. In nucleotides, the CDR3 is TGTGCCAGCAGCGCCGGAGTTGTCTCCTATAATTCACCCCTCCACTTT.

The rearrangement links TRBV10-3 to TRBJ2-4; possible D gene TRBD1, 6 bases. The CDR3 is made up of 12 amino acids. Germline V CDR1 and CDR2: ENHRY, SYGVKD. Trimming pared 4 bases from V and 14 bases from J, leaving 15 bases between. The CDR3 loop reads CAISGAQDRKYF. CDR3 DNA: TGTGCCATCAGTGGGGCCCAGGACAGAAAGTACTTC.

The V call is TRBV6-5, the J call TRBJ2-7, with 10 bases matching TRBD1. The V and J ends lost 0 bases and 7 bases, in that order; junction bases with no gene match: 6. Germline V CDR1 and CDR2: MNHEY, SVGAGI. The CDR3 runs to 15 residues. As DNA, the CDR3 is TGTGCCAGCAGTTACTCGGGACAGGGGTTTAAAGAGCAGTACTTC. Translation: CASSYSGQGFKEQYF.

The V gene is TRBV7-9, the J gene TRBJ1-5; TRBD1 agrees at 9 bases. The J segment lost 6 bases and the V segment lost 6 bases, leaving 6 bases of the junction unmatched. Germline loops: CDR1 SEHNR, CDR2 FQNEAQ (reference sequence). The CDR3 totals 14 residues. This CDR3 reads CASSPDRGGQPQHF. The CDR3 DNA follows: TGTGCCAGCAGTCCGGACAGGGGAGGTCAGCCCCAGCATTTT.

CDR3 coding DNA: TGTGCCAGCATGGGGGGGATCAGCACAGATACGCAGTATTTT. As protein: CASMGGISTDTQYF. This sequence joins TRBV25-1 and TRBJ2-3, with 7 positions matching TRBD2. V trimming: 7 bases; J trimming: 0 bases; junction bases outside the gene matches: 4. The CDR3 covers 14 residues. CDR1 and CDR2 from the germline V gene are MGHDK and SYGVNS.

The genes are TRBV27 and TRBJ1-1; weak D call: TRBD1 (6 bases). The CDR3 runs 15 residues. Trimming removed 6 bases at V and 7 bases at J, with 21 bases between. Looked up from germline, CDR1 is MNHEY and CDR2 is SMNVEV (reference sequence). The CDR3 DNA is TGTGCCAGCAGCCCCGGGGGGGGGCCCTGGTTTGAAGCTTTCTTT. This gives the protein CASSPGGGPWFEAFF.

This clone was observed once. The chain is built from TRBV27 and TRBJ2-3; D not certain. This CDR3 has 14 amino acids. Germline-derived CDR1 and CDR2 are MNHEY and SMNVEV (reference sequence). V was shortened by 3 bases and J by 0 bases, with 7 bases between the two germline ends. CDR3 protein: CASSFYSSTDTQYF. The CDR3, as DNA: TGTGCCAGCAGTTTTTACTCCAGCACAGATACGCAGTATTTT.

The chain links TRBV6-5 to TRBJ1-2, with 9 nucleotides matching TRBD1. Germline V CDR1 and CDR2: MNHEY, SVGAGI. The CDR3 is 13 residues long. V lost 7 bases and J lost 5; bases outside the gene matches: 5. The CDR3: CASTTGQGYGYTF. CDR3 nucleotide sequence: TGTGCCAGCACTACGGGACAGGGTTATGGCTACACCTTC.

This chain uses TRBV20-1 with TRBJ1-1; D not resolved. From germline, CDR1 is DFQATT and CDR2 SNEGSKA (reference sequence). The CDR3 loop spans 11 amino acids. V lost 0 bases to trimming and J lost 11 bases, with 10 bases between them. CDR3 nucleotides: TGCAGTGCTAGAGATATCAGTTCGGCTTTCTTT. This codes for CSARDISSAFF.

The V and J genes are TRBV5-6 and TRBJ2-2, with a tentative D call TRBD1 (6 bases). Per germline, CDR1 SGHDT and CDR2 YYEEEE. This CDR3 contains 13 residues. V was shortened by 7 bases and J by 8 bases, with 15 bases between the two germline ends. The CDR3 spells CASYRNRVGELFF. In nucleotides, the CDR3 is TGTGCCAGCTACAGGAACAGGGTTGGGGAGCTGTTTTTT.

This sequence joins TRBV12-3 or TRBV12-4 and TRBJ1-1; no clear D gene. Trimming took 3 bases from V and 10 from J, leaving 15 bases between them. This CDR3 comprises 13 residues. Here the CDR3 DNA reads TGTGCCAGCAGTTTCGGCCCGCCCAGCGCAGCTTTCTTT. Translating it yields CASSFGPPSAAFF.

In this sample, this clone turned up a few times. This rearrangement joins TRBV19 to TRBJ2-5; TRBD2 matches 7 bases. Trimming cost V 6 bases and J 6 bases; bases outside gene matches: 10. CDR3 length: 14 residues. Germline V CDR1 and CDR2: LNHDA, SQIVND (reference sequence). The CDR3 coding sequence is TGTGCCAGTAGCAGGGAGGGTCAACAGCAGACCCAGTACTTC. It specifies CASSREGQQQTQYF.

The chain has TRBV5-1 and TRBJ1-2; 7 bases map to TRBD1. The germline V gene encodes CDR1 SGHRS and CDR2 YFSETQ. Germline trimming cut 0 bases from V and 4 bases from J; bases unmatched to any gene: 3. The length of the CDR3 is 14 residues. The CDR3 loop is CASSLEAGGYGYTF. CDR3 sequence (DNA): TGCGCCAGCAGCTTGGAGGCAGGGGGCTATGGCTACACCTTC.

The chain recombines TRBV5-1 with TRBJ2-3, with TRBD2 matching over 11 bases. This CDR3 is built from 15 residues. V lost 3 bases and J lost 5; bases outside the gene matches: 5. Per germline, CDR1 SGHRS and CDR2 YFSETQ. The CDR3 nucleotides are TGCGCCAGCAGCTCTAGCGGGGGGCAGGAAGATACGCAGTATTTT. As protein: CASSSSGGQEDTQYF.

This rearrangement joins TRBV27 to TRBJ1-2; possibly TRBD1 for D (6 bases). This CDR3 contains 13 residues. The V and J ends lost 9 bases and 8 bases respectively, with 19 bases between them. Germline V gene lookup returns CDR1 MNHEY and CDR2 SMNVEV (reference sequence). The CDR3 is CASQLSGTTGYTF. In nucleotides, the CDR3 is TGTGCCAGTCAACTCTCCGGGACAACGGGCTACACCTTC.

On this clone: The sample carries other DNA sequences with the same CDR3. The chain joins TRBV12-3 or TRBV12-4 to TRBJ2-2; maybe TRBD2 (5 bases). The germline V and J ends were trimmed by 5 bases and 5 bases, with 9 bases remaining between them. The CDR3 sequence is 13 residues long. CDR3 loop: CASSLRETGELFF. The CDR3 nucleotides are TGTGCCAGCAGTCTCCGGGAAACCGGGGAGCTGTTTTTT.

This rearrangement joins TRBV30 to TRBJ1-1, with a weak D call TRBD1 (5 bases). The CDR3 totals 15 residues. The V and J ends lost 3 bases and 3 bases respectively, with 17 bases between them. Germline V gives CDR1 GTSNPN, CDR2 SVGIG (reference sequence). The CDR3, as DNA: TGTGCCTGGAGGTCCGGACTTGGAGGGGACACTGAAGCTTTCTTT. It translates to CAWRSGLGGDTEAFF.

This clone was counted many times. CDR3 region: CASSPKGTVSPGGYTF. The CDR3 coding sequence is TGTGCCAGCAGCCCGAAGGGGACAGTCTCGCCGGGTGGCTACACCTTC. The chain recombines TRBV7-9 with TRBJ1-2; 7 bases align to TRBD1. This CDR3 comprises 16 residues. Trimming cost V 5 bases and J 7 bases; bases outside gene matches: 16. Germline loops: CDR1 SEHNR, CDR2 FQNEAQ (reference sequence). Looking up the rest from reference TRBV7-9 and TRBJ1-2 gives the full variable domain: DTGVSQNPRHKITKRGQNVTFRCDPISEHNRLYWYRQTLGQGPEFLTYFQNEAQLEKSRLLSDRFSAERPKGSFSTLEIQRTEQGDSAMYLCASSPKGTVSPGGYTFGSGTRLTVV.

The CDR3, as DNA: TGTGCCAGCAGTACTAATAGCGGGGGGGCCGGAGAGACCCAGTACTTC. As protein: CASSTNSGGAGETQYF. The V call is TRBV2, the J call TRBJ2-5; 11 bases match TRBD2. CDR3 length equals 16 residues. Germline V gene data show CDR1 as SNHLY and CDR2 as FYNNEI. Trimming took 5 bases from V and 4 from J; bases not matched to a gene: 9.

The rearrangement links TRBV10-3 to TRBJ2-2; 11 bases line up with TRBD1. The germline V gene encodes CDR1 ENHRY and CDR2 SYGVKD. This CDR3 has 17 amino acids. The V gene end was trimmed by 2 bases and the J gene end by 6 bases; junction bases not matched to a gene: 8. CDR3 in DNA: TGTGCCATCAGTGAGAGCCCGGACAGGGGGCTTTCCGGGGAGCTGTTTTTT. Translation gives CAISESPDRGLSGELFF.

V and J are TRBV5-6 and TRBJ1-1, with no clear D. Germline assignment: CDR1 SGHDT and CDR2 YYEEEE. V gave up 5 bases and J gave up 2 bases, with 28 bases separating them. The CDR3 has 19 residues. CDR3: CASRSLEVSPRAANTEAFF. CDR3 DNA sequence: TGTGCCAGCAGGAGCTTGGAGGTTAGTCCAAGGGCAGCTAACACTGAAGCTTTCTTT.

The chain uses TRBV25-1 and TRBJ1-6; perhaps TRBD1 as D (5 bases). Trimming removed 1 base from V and 2 bases from J, with 12 bases in between. CDR1 and CDR2 (germline): MGHDK, SYGVNS. The CDR3 runs to 17 residues. The CDR3 nucleotides are TGTGCCAGCAGTGAATCAGGGCAGGGAACCTATAATTCACCCCTCCACTTT. Amino acid sequence: CASSESGQGTYNSPLHF.

This rearrangement joins TRBV7-2 to TRBJ1-6; D not resolved. V lost 1 base and J 5 bases, leaving 9 bases between the germline ends. Germline CDR1 and CDR2: SGHTA and FQGNSA. There are 15 residues in the CDR3. The DNA for the CDR3 is TGTGCCAGCAGCTTAGTTGGCAGAAATAATTCACCCCTCCACTTT. As protein: CASSLVGRNNSPLHF.

This clone appeared a single time. The V and J genes are TRBV30 and TRBJ2-7, with 7 bases identical to TRBD1. V dropped 3 bases and J dropped 5; count of bases not matched to a gene: 1. Germline V gene sequence: CDR1 GTSNPN, CDR2 SVGIG (reference sequence). The CDR3 runs to 11 residues. CDR3 residues: CAWSDRDEQYF. The DNA of the CDR3 is TGTGCCTGGAGCGACAGGGACGAGCAGTACTTC.

The chain has TRBV5-1 and TRBJ1-1; perhaps TRBD1 as D (6 bases). The V end was cut by 0 bases, the J end by 3 bases, with 12 bases between. Germline V CDR1 and CDR2: SGHRS, YFSETQ. CDR3 length: 15 residues. CDR3 DNA: TGCGCCAGCAGCTTGGCGTCTCCAGGGGACACTGAAGCTTTCTTT. Its protein is CASSLASPGDTEAFF.

This clone has only one observation. The chain links TRBV9 to TRBJ1-5; TRBD1 is a possible D gene (5 bases). Trimming cost V 4 bases and J 0 bases, with 11 bases left between them. Germline V CDR1 and CDR2: SGDLS, YYNGEE. This CDR3 region has 15 residues. CDR3 in amino acids: CASSSGGYSNQPQHF. In DNA form, the CDR3 reads TGTGCCAGCAGCTCCGGGGGGTATAGCAATCAGCCCCAGCATTTT.

The chain joins TRBV10-3 to TRBJ1-3; a possible D gene is TRBD1 (5 bases). The V end lost 8 bases, the J end lost 4 bases, and 12 bases lay between the germline ends. Germline V CDR1 and CDR2: ENHRY, SYGVKD. The CDR3 has 13 residues. The CDR3 DNA reads as TGTGCCATCTTAGGGGTGGCCGGAAACACCATATATTTT. It codes for CAILGVAGNTIYF.

This clone has only a few counts. The V gene is TRBV2, the J gene TRBJ1-4; 7 bases fit TRBD1. Per germline, CDR1 SNHLY and CDR2 FYNNEI. Losses at the gene ends were 5 bases for V and 3 bases for J; bases not matched to a gene: 12. The CDR3 totals 17 residues. The CDR3 sequence is CASSTGQSRPPNEKLFF. CDR3 nucleotide sequence: TGTGCCAGCAGTACGGGACAGTCCCGGCCGCCTAATGAAAAACTGTTTTTT.

The rearrangement links TRBV15 to TRBJ2-5; TRBD1 aligns across 7 bases. In germline, CDR1 is LNHNV, CDR2 YYDKDF (reference sequence). J was trimmed by 5 bases and V by 0 bases; bases with no gene match: 6. CDR3 length: 15 residues. The CDR3 protein is CATSRDTTGVETQYF. CDR3 DNA: TGTGCCACCAGCAGAGACACCACAGGGGTGGAGACCCAGTACTTC.

Here the CDR3 reads CASSYRPTGEWNTIYF. The DNA of the CDR3 is TGTGCCAGCAGCTACCGCCCGACAGGGGAATGGAACACCATATATTTT. This sequence joins TRBV3-1 (or the pseudogene TRBV3-2) and TRBJ1-3; 8 nucleotides align to TRBD1. V trimming: 5 bases; J trimming: 7 bases; junction bases outside the gene matches: 13. CDR3 size: 16 residues. CDR1 is LGHDT and CDR2 is YNNKEL in the germline V gene (reference sequence).

This clone has only one observation. The chain links TRBV12-3 or TRBV12-4 to TRBJ2-1; D perhaps matches TRBD2 (6 bases). The CDR3 length is 13 residues. The ends were cut back, 7 bases at V and 3 bases at J, with 10 bases in the middle. CDR3 sequence: CASNPSVYNEQFF. The CDR3, as DNA: TGTGCCAGCAACCCTAGCGTCTACAATGAGCAGTTCTTC.